A single sample gave rise to the 19 T cell receptor beta chains below, sequenced in a study of T cells in women clearing cervical HPV infection. The data were produced by immunoSEQ multiplex PCR, yet TCRdb's version contains in-frame clones alone and is incomplete. The sample has fewer than 30,000 clones; the top ten hold around 2.8%. The specimen sequenced was blood buffy coat. The receptors here all came from a woman aged 18 to 75 with a cervical HPV16 infection that either progressed to CIN3+ or cleared (not recorded which).

A word on this clone: The read finishes 3 residues shy of the CDR3 end, and the germline J gene is used to complete it. V gene TRBV15 combines with J gene TRBJ2-1; maybe TRBD2 (5 bases). Per the germline V gene, CDR1 is LNHNV and CDR2 is YYDKDF (reference sequence). The CDR3 extends over 15 amino acids. The ends were cut back, 5 bases at V and 4 bases at J, with 15 bases in the middle. Partial CDR3 DNA: TGTGCCACCAGCGGCATGCGCGGAGGATACAATGAG. This gives the protein CATSGMRGGYNE. Given in full, the CDR3 is CATSGMRGGYNEQFF.

By frequency, this clone is medium-sized. The observed sequence ends 3 residues before the CDR3 terminus, with the missing tail filled in from the germline J gene. Other DNA sequences in this sample translate to the same CDR3. The V and J genes are TRBV7-8 and TRBJ2-7; 9 bases agree with TRBD2. Germline V gives CDR1 SGHVS, CDR2 FQNEAQ. This CDR3 is 16 amino acids long. The junction had 10 bases not matched to a gene; V was cut back by 6 bases and J by 1 base. This chain's CDR3 is CASSQTGLAPSYEQYF. The CDR3 bases that were read are TGTGCCAGCAGTCAGACCGGACTAGCGCCGTCCTACGAG.

A word on this clone: The read ends 3 residues before the CDR3 terminus; that terminus is restored from the germline J gene. The chain is built from TRBV20-1 and TRBJ2-1, with TRBD2 identical over 13 bases. V lost 6 bases and J lost 7; bases outside the gene matches: 3. CDR1 and CDR2 (germline): DFQATT, SNEGSKA (reference sequence). CDR3 length: 13 amino acids. CDR3 DNA (partial): TGCAGTGCCAAACTAGCGGGGGGGAATGAG. It is translated as CSAKLAGGNE. The entire CDR3 protein is CSAKLAGGNEQFF.

Points on this clone: The CDR3 end falls 3 residues outside the read, so it is completed with the germline J gene. V is TRBV4-1 and J is TRBJ1-1; TRBD1 matches at 7 bases. CDR3 length: 15 amino acids. From germline, CDR1 is MGHRA and CDR2 YSYEKL. The V and J ends lost 5 bases and 3 bases, in that order; junction bases with no gene match: 9. The sequenced CDR3 bases are TGCGCCAGCAGCGCACGACAGGGTCTAGACACTGAA. Protein product: CASSARQGLDTE. Given in full, the CDR3 is CASSARQGLDTEAFF.

On this clone itself: Read coverage stops 3 residues before the CDR3 terminus; the germline J gene supplies the remainder. The V call is TRBV19, the J call TRBJ1-1; no definite D call. Per germline, CDR1 LNHDA and CDR2 SQIVND (reference sequence). CDR3 size: 11 residues. The CDR3 loop is CASSVTDTAFF. Partial CDR3 DNA: TGTGCCAGTAGTGTCACAGATACG. The variable domain in full, completed from reference TRBV19 and TRBJ1-1, reads DGGITQSPKYLFRKEGQNVTLSCEQNLNHDAMYWYRQDPGQGLRLIYYSQIVNDFQKGDIAEGYSVSREKKESFPLTVTSAQKNPTAFYLCASSVTDTAFFGQGTRLTVV.

In regard to this clone: The read halts 3 residues ahead of the CDR3 end, with the missing end drawn from the germline J gene. This chain links TRBV20-1 with TRBJ2-3; 12 bases fit TRBD2. The ends lost 5 bases at V and 0 bases at J; junction bases unmatched: 6. The CDR3 contains 16 residues. The germline CDR1 and CDR2 sequences are DFQATT and SNEGSKA (reference sequence). The CDR3 region is CSAAGLAGHSTDTQYF. The sequenced part of the CDR3 DNA is TGCAGTGCTGCCGGACTAGCGGGGCATAGCACAGATACG.

Concerning this clone: The read falls 3 residues short of the CDR3 end, and the missing part is taken from the germline J gene. The chain is built from TRBV5-6 and TRBJ1-2, with 8 bases that match TRBD1. The CDR3 runs 15 residues. Germline V gives CDR1 SGHDT, CDR2 YYEEEE. The DNA read from the CDR3 is TGTGCCAGCAGCGGAAAGGGACAGGCGGCCGGGGGC. Translation: CASSGKGQAAGG. The complete CDR3 sequence is CASSGKGQAAGGYTF.

Turning to this clone: The read terminates 3 residues before the CDR3 end, so the remaining end is supplied by the germline J gene. The chain uses TRBV19 and TRBJ1-1; 10 bases map to TRBD1. Germline V gene sequence: CDR1 LNHDA, CDR2 SQIVND (reference sequence). CDR3 length: 15 amino acids. Germline trimming cut 5 bases from V and 4 bases from J; bases unmatched to any gene: 7. The part of the CDR3 DNA that was read is TGTGCCAGTAGTCCACCGGGACAGGGGATCACTGAA. It yields the protein CASSPPGQGITE. The CDR3 as a whole reads CASSPPGQGITEAFF.

Remarks on this clone: The read falls 3 residues short of the CDR3 end, and the missing part is taken from the germline J gene. The chain is built from TRBV20-1 and TRBJ2-3, with 12 bases lining up with TRBD2. The CDR3 consists of 16 residues. The V gene's germline CDR1 is DFQATT and CDR2 SNEGSKA (reference sequence). The ends lost 1 base at V and 4 bases at J; junction bases unmatched: 6. The CDR3 spells CSARGGPSGGADTQYF. The CDR3 DNA, read in part, is TGCAGTGCTAGAGGTGGTCCTAGCGGGGGGGCAGATACG.

Turning to this clone: The CDR3 end is not reached by the read, which stops 3 residues before it; the germline J gene fills it in. The chain links TRBV29-1 to TRBJ2-1, with TRBD2 as a possible D gene (6 bases). Trimming left V 7 bases short and J 9 bases short, with 16 bases between. The CDR3 runs to 12 residues. Germline V CDR1 and CDR2: SQVTM, ANQGSEA. CDR3 DNA (partial): TGCAGCGGCGGGGACGGTGCAGTTGAG. This sequence encodes CSGGDGAVE. The CDR3, in full, reads CSGGDGAVEQFF.

As to this clone: The read is 3 residues too short to cover the CDR3 end, so that end is filled in from the germline J gene. J is TRBJ2-3 and V is TRBV24-1, with 9 bases aligning to TRBD1. The CDR3 contains 13 residues. Germline V CDR1 and CDR2: KGHDR, SFDVKD. With 10 bases clipped from V and 1 base from J, the junction kept 2 bases outside the gene matches. The chain's CDR3 is CATTGGGTDTQYF. The sequenced CDR3 bases are TGTGCCACGACAGGGGGTGGCACAGATACG.

On this clone itself: The read comes to an end 3 residues before the CDR3 does, leaving the germline J gene to fill in the end. The chain carries TRBV12-5 and TRBJ2-5; TRBD2 agrees at 11 bases. Looked up from germline, CDR1 is LGHNT and CDR2 is FRNRAP. Losses at the gene ends were 2 bases for V and 5 bases for J; bases not matched to a gene: 1. This CDR3 contains 14 residues. The CDR3 reads CASGLTSGGETQYF. The CDR3 bases that were read are TGTGCTAGTGGTTTGACTAGCGGGGGTGAGACC.

As regards this clone: The DNA ends 3 residues before the CDR3 does, and the rest of the CDR3 is filled in from the germline J gene. The chain links TRBV24-1 to TRBJ2-1; D might be TRBD1 (6 bases). Trimming stripped 3 bases from V and 0 bases from J, with 8 bases between. CDR1 and CDR2 (germline): KGHDR, SFDVKD. The CDR3 is 15 residues long. The CDR3 region is CATSDGQSSYNEQFF. The CDR3 bases that were read are TGTGCCACCAGTGATGGACAGTCCTCCTACAATGAG.

A note on this clone: The sequenced fragment ends 3 residues before the CDR3 boundary, so the rest is inferred from the germline J gene. The chain has TRBV20-1 and TRBJ2-3; TRBD1 agrees at 7 bases. The J segment lost 4 bases and the V segment lost 3 bases, leaving 10 bases of the junction unmatched. The CDR3 covers 15 residues. Germline lookup yields CDR1 DFQATT and CDR2 SNEGSKA (reference sequence). The CDR3 sequence: CSASGRAGTADTQYF. CDR3 DNA, as far as it was read: TGCAGTGCTAGTGGCAGGGCTGGGACAGCAGATACG.

For this clone: From the germline J gene comes the end of the CDR3, since the read stops 3 residues before it. The V call is TRBV10-1, the J call TRBJ2-7; 7 nucleotides match TRBD1. Germline CDR1 is WNHNN and CDR2 is SYGVQD (reference sequence). The J segment lost 3 bases and the V segment lost 6 bases, leaving 2 bases of the junction unmatched. CDR3 length: 12 residues. Here the CDR3 reads CASSRDSYEQYF. The sequenced CDR3 bases are TGCGCCAGCAGCCGGGACAGCTACGAG.

Concerning this clone: The CDR3 goes on 3 residues after the read ends, and that part is filled in from the germline J gene. The V and J genes are TRBV4-1 and TRBJ2-5, with D hard to call. The V end was cut by 0 bases, the J end by 0 bases, with 8 bases between. Per germline, CDR1 MGHRA and CDR2 YSYEKL. This CDR3 is 15 amino acids long. The covered CDR3 bases are TGCGCCAGCAGCCAAGAATATCCGTACCAAGAGACC. This codes for CASSQEYPYQET. From start to end, the CDR3 is CASSQEYPYQETQYF.

As concerns this clone: The read terminates 3 residues ahead of where the CDR3 ends, so the germline J gene completes it. This sequence joins TRBV20-1 and TRBJ2-7, with TRBD2 matching 7 bases. This CDR3 has 13 amino acids. CDR1 and CDR2 from the germline V gene are DFQATT and SNEGSKA (reference sequence). Trimming at V came to 3 bases and at J to 6 bases, leaving 8 bases not matched to a gene. The CDR3 here is CSASTAGVGEQYF. The sequenced CDR3 bases are TGCAGTGCTAGTACCGCGGGAGTCGGCGAG.

Of note for this clone: The read terminates 3 residues ahead of where the CDR3 ends, so the germline J gene completes it. The genes are TRBV11-2 and TRBJ2-3; 7 nucleotides match TRBD1. This CDR3 contains 15 residues. The junction had 4 bases not matched to a gene; V was cut back by 3 bases and J by 1 base. CDR1 SGHAT and CDR2 FQNNGV come from the germline V gene. The sequenced CDR3 bases are TGTGCCAGCAGCTTCCGGGACAGAGGCACAGATACG. Its translation is CASSFRDRGTDT. The entire CDR3 protein reads CASSFRDRGTDTQYF. Variable domain in full (rest from reference TRBV11-2 and TRBJ2-3): EAGVAQSPRYKIIEKRQSVAFWCNPISGHATLYWYQQILGQGPKLLIQFQNNGVVDDSQLPKDRFSAERLKGVDSTLKIQPAKLEDSAVYLCASSFRDRGTDTQYFGPGTRLTVL.

Notes on this clone: The read is 3 residues too short to cover the CDR3 end, so that end is filled in from the germline J gene. The V and J genes are TRBV5-1 and TRBJ2-1, with 12 bases lining up with TRBD2. Trimming cost V 5 bases and J 7 bases; bases outside gene matches: 1. CDR3 size: 13 residues. Looked up from germline, CDR1 is SGHRS and CDR2 is YFSETQ. The DNA read from the CDR3 is TGCGCCAGCAGGCTAGCGGGAGGGAATGAG. This codes for CASRLAGGNE. The entire CDR3 reads CASRLAGGNEQFF.